This record covers a single T cell receptor beta chain. Its antigen remains unknown. The PCR had 60 Vbeta and 13 Jbeta primers. Measured with immunoSEQ multiplex PCR; TCRdb has only the in-frame clones, and not every one. The sample carries about 170,000 clones, about 75% recorded once. The data originate from a study of cytomegalovirus exposure and HLA in healthy donors. Study outcomes and limitations: It was confirmed in vitro that a few of the CMV-associated chains were specific for CMV antigens.

At collection, donors were nominally healthy, but unrecorded immune exposures were probable. In germline, CDR1 is WNHNN, CDR2 SYGVQD (reference sequence). The CDR3 covers 14 residues. Trimming took 0 bases from V and 5 from J, leaving 8 bases between them. The source material was PBMCs. The chain couples TRBV10-1 to TRBJ2-1; perhaps TRBD2 as D (5 bases). The TCR originated in a female donor in good health and CMV-seronegative. The CDR3 sequence is CASSESTGNNEQFF. CDR3 bases: TGCGCCAGCAGTGAGTCTACGGGAAACAATGAGCAGTTCTTC.